The next 16 T cell receptor beta chains were all read from a single sample in a study of PD-1 blockade in classical Hodgkin lymphoma. Every single patient, without exception, relapsed after autologous stem cell transplantation, and brentuximab vedotin exposure varied. Libraries were prepared by immunoSEQ multiplex PCR; TCRdb keeps only in-frame clonotypes and omits some of them. The table has 25,000 to 35,000 clones, less than 85% seen once. The source was peripheral blood mononuclear cells (PBMCs), collected before the second cycle of nivolumab. The receptors here all came from a human donor with classical Hodgkin lymphoma.

This chain's CDR3 is CASSLRGSSTDTQYF. Written as DNA, the CDR3 is TGTGCCAGCAGTCTAAGGGGGTCTAGCACAGATACGCAGTATTTT. The chain employs TRBV28 and TRBJ2-3; weak D call: TRBD1 (6 bases). Trimming pared 5 bases from V and 0 bases from J, leaving 12 bases between. Germline V gives CDR1 MDHEN, CDR2 SYDVKM. The CDR3 spans 15 residues.

The V gene is TRBV15, the J gene TRBJ1-4; D gene unclear. V was trimmed by 3 bases and J by 8 bases, leaving 16 bases between them. This CDR3 contains 15 residues. Germline CDR1 reads LNHNV; CDR2 reads YYDKDF (reference sequence). This chain's CDR3 is CATSRDPWMGEKLFF. The CDR3 bases are TGTGCCACCAGCAGGGACCCATGGATGGGGGAAAAACTGTTTTTT.

This chain links TRBV9 with TRBJ2-3; 9 bases map to TRBD2. Germline CDR1 and CDR2: SGDLS and YYNGEE. V was pared by 0 bases and J by 7 bases, with 12 bases of the junction left unmatched. The CDR3 extends over 17 amino acids. The CDR3 bases are TGTGCCAGCAGCGTAGGGTTCTCAGGGACTAGCCCGTATACGCAGTATTTT. This translates into CASSVGFSGTSPYTQYF.

The chain combines TRBV28 with TRBJ1-4; D ambiguous. The CDR3 runs to 15 residues. Germline V gene data show CDR1 as MDHEN and CDR2 as SYDVKM. Trimming removed 6 bases at V and 4 bases at J, with 15 bases between. In DNA form, the CDR3 reads TGTGCCAGCAGGCAGAGGTTGTTTAGTAATGAAAAACTGTTTTTT. Translation gives CASRQRLFSNEKLFF. Looking up the rest from reference TRBV28 and TRBJ1-4 gives the full variable domain: DVKVTQSSRYLVKRTGEKVFLECVQDMDHENMFWYRQDPGLGLRLIYFSYDVKMKEKGDIPEGYSVSREKKERFSLILESASTNQTSMYLCASRQRLFSNEKLFFGSGTQLSVL.

V and J are TRBV5-1 and TRBJ1-1, with D tentatively TRBD1 (5 bases). V lost 4 bases to trimming and J lost 2 bases, with 18 bases between them. Germline V gene data show CDR1 as SGHRS and CDR2 as YFSETQ. The CDR3 is 16 amino acids. Here the CDR3 reads CASSLGTGSLNTEAFF. CDR3 DNA sequence: TGCGCCAGCAGCCTCGGGACCGGATCTCTAAACACTGAAGCTTTCTTT. Variable domain in full (rest from reference TRBV5-1 and TRBJ1-1): KAGVTQTPRYLIKTRGQQVTLSCSPISGHRSVSWYQQTPGQGLQFLFEYFSETQRNKGNFPGRFSGRQFSNSRSEMNVSTLELGDSALYLCASSLGTGSLNTEAFFGQGTRLTVV.

The chain links TRBV11-2 to TRBJ2-2; a weak D match, TRBD1 (5 bases). The germline V and J ends were trimmed by 1 base and 5 bases, with 11 bases remaining between them. Germline CDR1 SGHAT, CDR2 FQNNGV. The CDR3 runs to 15 residues. The CDR3 protein is CASSLGAGRTGELFF. The CDR3 region has the DNA TGTGCCAGCAGCTTAGGGGCAGGGCGGACCGGGGAGCTGTTTTTT.

The chain recombines TRBV18 with TRBJ2-7, with 13 bases that match TRBD2. V lost 5 bases and J lost 6; bases outside the gene matches: 7. The germline V gene has CDR1 KGHSH and CDR2 LQKENI. The CDR3 is made up of 15 amino acids. In DNA, the CDR3 is TGTGCCAGCTCAACATCCAGACTAGCGGGAGGCGAGCAGTACTTC. This encodes CASSTSRLAGGEQYF. Supplemented by reference TRBV18 and TRBJ2-7, the full variable domain reads NAGVMQNPRHLVRRRGQEARLRCSPMKGHSHVYWYRQLPEEGLKFMVYLQKENIIDESGMPKERFSAEFPKEGPSILRIQQVVRGDSAAYFCASSTSRLAGGEQYFGPGTRLTVT.

The table lists this clone with a few counts. The chain uses TRBV4-1 and TRBJ1-3, with D perhaps TRBD1 (5 bases). Germline V lookup: CDR1 MGHRA, CDR2 YSYEKL. This CDR3 has 16 residues. The V end was cut by 1 base, the J end by 4 bases, with 14 bases between. CDR3 coding DNA: TGCGCCAGCAGCCAAGGCCGGGGCCTAAAGGGAAACACCATATATTTT. Residues: CASSQGRGLKGNTIYF.

The rearrangement uses TRBV6-6 and TRBJ2-7; possible D gene TRBD2, 5 bases. CDR3 length: 15 residues. The V gene lost 5 bases and the J gene lost 2 bases, with 16 bases spanning the gap. Germline loops: CDR1 MNHNY, CDR2 SVGAGI (reference sequence). The CDR3 bases are TGTGCCAGCAGTGGAGGTGTTCGTATCCCCTACGAGCAGTACGTC. Translating gives CASSGGVRIPYEQYV.

J is TRBJ2-5 and V is TRBV4-2, with D perhaps TRBD1 or TRBD2 (6 bases each). Germline loops: CDR1 LGHNA, CDR2 YNFKEQ. Trimming cost V 0 bases and J 5 bases, with 10 bases left between them. The CDR3 consists of 14 residues. The CDR3 DNA sequence: TGTGCCAGCAGCCAAGATCAGGGGAGGGAGACCCAGTACTTC. Translated, it gives CASSQDQGRETQYF.

The V and J genes are TRBV7-3 and TRBJ2-1; D uncertain. The CDR3 contains 14 residues. Trimming took 1 base from V and 6 from J, leaving 10 bases between them. CDR1 and CDR2 (germline): SGHTA, FQGTGA. In DNA, the CDR3 is TGTGCCAGCAGCTTAAATGGCCTAGTCAATGAGCAGTTCTTC. Translated: CASSLNGLVNEQFF. Full variable domain (missing parts from reference TRBV7-3 and TRBJ2-1): GAGVSQTPSNKVTEKGKYVELRCDPISGHTALYWYRQSLGQGPEFLIYFQGTGAADDSGLPNDRFFAVRPEGSVSTLKIQRTERGDSAVYLCASSLNGLVNEQFFGPGTRLTVL.

V and J are TRBV7-2 and TRBJ2-5, with D perhaps TRBD1 (6 bases). V was clipped by 9 bases and J by 2 bases, with 7 bases between them. In germline, CDR1 is SGHTA, CDR2 FQGNSA. This CDR3 has 11 amino acids. Here the CDR3 reads CASGQQETQYF. As DNA, the CDR3 is TGTGCCAGTGGACAGCAAGAGACCCAGTACTTC. The full variable domain, rest sourced from reference TRBV7-2 and TRBJ2-5, is GAGVSQSPSNKVTEKGKDVELRCDPISGHTALYWYRQSLGQGLEFLIYFQGNSAPDKSGLPSDRFSAERTGGSVSTLTIQRTQQEDSAVYLCASGQQETQYFGPGTRLLVL.

CDR3 coding DNA: TGTGCCAGCAGCTTGACTAGCGGATACAATGAGCAGTTCTTC. It specifies CASSLTSGYNEQFF. The chain is built from TRBV6-4 and TRBJ2-1; 9 nucleotides match TRBD2. With V trimmed by 6 bases and J by 4 bases, 4 bases remained unmatched. The CDR3 runs 14 residues. Germline V CDR1 and CDR2: MRHNA, SNTAGT.

A few counts support this clone. The chain recombines TRBV2 with TRBJ1-2; D remains ambiguous. Trimming cost V 7 bases and J 1 base, with 7 bases left between them. This CDR3 spans 12 amino acids. Germline V gene data show CDR1 as SNHLY and CDR2 as FYNNEI. The CDR3, as DNA: TGTGCCAGCAACCCCAGTAACTATGGCTACACCTTC. It encodes CASNPSNYGYTF.

Details on this clone: At one boundary the junction diverges from the germline segment, which might be a read error. This sequence joins TRBV9 and TRBJ2-1; no clear D. Germline values: CDR1 SGDLS, CDR2 YYNGEE. The CDR3 is 15 amino acids. CDR3 sequence reads: CASSVRSVSYNGQFF. The CDR3 nucleotides read TGTGCCAGCAGCGTACGTTCGGTATCCTACAATGGGCAGTTCTTC.

This clone appeared once. V usage is TRBV27 and J usage is TRBJ2-7; the D gene is possibly TRBD1 (5 bases). This CDR3 is built from 14 residues. V was shortened by 3 bases and J by 4 bases, with 13 bases between the two germline ends. Germline lookup yields CDR1 MNHEY and CDR2 SMNVEV (reference sequence). The CDR3 DNA reads TGTGCCAGCAGTTTCAGGGTATTTGGGTACGAGCAGTACTTC. Translated: CASSFRVFGYEQYF.